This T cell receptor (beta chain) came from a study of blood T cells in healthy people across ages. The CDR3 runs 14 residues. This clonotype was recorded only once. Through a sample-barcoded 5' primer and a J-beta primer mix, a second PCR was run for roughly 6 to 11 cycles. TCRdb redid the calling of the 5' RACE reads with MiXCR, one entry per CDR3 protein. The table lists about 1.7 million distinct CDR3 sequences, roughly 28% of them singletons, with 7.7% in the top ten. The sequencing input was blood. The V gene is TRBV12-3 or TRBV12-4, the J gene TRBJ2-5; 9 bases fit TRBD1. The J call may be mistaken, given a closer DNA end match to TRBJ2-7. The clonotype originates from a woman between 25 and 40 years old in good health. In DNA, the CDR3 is TGTGCCAGCAGGGAGGGACAGGGCGGGCACGAGCAGTACTTC. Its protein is CASREGQGGHEQYF.